The source of this T cell receptor beta chain is a study of T cell repertoires in cytomegalovirus infection (dated 2019 in TCRdb). Broadly, across the study: Alongside well-studied HLA-B-restricted epitopes, the peptide stimulations were aimed at recently identified HLA-C-restricted CMV epitopes, whose presentation resists viral immunomodulation. Donor HLA type was relevant to the analysis, because carriage of CMV infection together with the matching HLA type was indicated by public TCR beta signatures.

Interpreted using the paper, the treatment or condition label stands for: in vitro stimulation with specific CMV peptide epitopes to enrich CMV-specific T cells. The CDR3 contains 15 residues, cysteine and phenylalanine counted. Just the 45-base CDR3 DNA is kept, in frame starting at base 1. For CDR1 and CDR2, the germline V gene lists SGHTA and FQGNSA. The V end gives up 1 base and the J end 3 bases, leaving 6 bases in the junction not matched to a gene. This clonotype has just a few counts. Its antigen is still unknown. There are no base qualities to consult, and no much larger clone falls within one base. Sequencing used an Illumina HiSeq 1500. TCRdb reran the public reads through fastp at Q25 and MiXCR, keeping productive beta chains. Each entry merges the rows of one CDR3 protein and shows their most common DNA and genes. Within this sample are around 770,000 distinct CDR3 sequences, with around 29% of them counted one time only. About an eighth of the sample comes from the top ten.

The full study reports these points: The ex vivo response was dominated by HLA-C-restricted CMV-specific TCR beta clonotypes, which also provided the single most frequent clonotype in two of eight donors. Carriers of CMV infection plus the relevant HLA type were discriminated by the cumulative frequency of public TCR beta family members in the study cohort and in an independent roughly 340-donor cohort.

Here the sequenced sample was cultured CD8+ T cells from PBMCs, taken from culture after CMV antigen stimulation. The sequence came from a human donor in good health (CMV status not recorded). Some clones in this sample may be carry-over from other donors' samples. Recombination linked TRBV7-2 to TRBJ2-7; a stretch of 7 junction bases matches TRBD2. The CDR3 region has the sequence CASSLGGGYRYEQYF. The sequenced DNA is TGTGCCAGCAGCTTAGGGGGGGGGTACCGCTACGAGCAGTACTTC.